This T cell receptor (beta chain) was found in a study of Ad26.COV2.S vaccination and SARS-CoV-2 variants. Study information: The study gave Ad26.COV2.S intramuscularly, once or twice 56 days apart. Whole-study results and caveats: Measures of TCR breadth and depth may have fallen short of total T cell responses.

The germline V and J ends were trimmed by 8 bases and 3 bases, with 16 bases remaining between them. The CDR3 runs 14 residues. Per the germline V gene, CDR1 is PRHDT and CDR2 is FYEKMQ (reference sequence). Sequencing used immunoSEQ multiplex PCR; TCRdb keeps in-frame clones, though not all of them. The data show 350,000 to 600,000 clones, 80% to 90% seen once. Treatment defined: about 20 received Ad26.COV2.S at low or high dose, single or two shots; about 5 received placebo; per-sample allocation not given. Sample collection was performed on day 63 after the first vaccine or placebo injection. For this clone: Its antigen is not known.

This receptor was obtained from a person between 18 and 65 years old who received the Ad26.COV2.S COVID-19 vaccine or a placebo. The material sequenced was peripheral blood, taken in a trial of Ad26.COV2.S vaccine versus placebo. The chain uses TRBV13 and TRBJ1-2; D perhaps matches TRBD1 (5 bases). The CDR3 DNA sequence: TGTGCCAGCCCCCGGCCGACAGAGGACTATGGCTACACCTTC. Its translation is CASPRPTEDYGYTF.